The source of this T cell receptor beta chain is a study of blood T cell repertoires in COVID-19. Germline V gene lookup returns CDR1 SNHLY and CDR2 FYNNEI. CDR3 length: 17 residues. With V trimmed by 8 bases and J by 6 bases, 16 bases remained unmatched. Only in-frame clones appear in the TCRdb table, and some are missing; sequencing was by immunoSEQ multiplex PCR. The repertoire holds around 170,000 clones, with around four fifths as singletons. The chain carries TRBV2 and TRBJ2-5; 12 bases map to TRBD2. This clonotype was sampled from a woman between 70 and 85 years old with COVID-19, enrolled during active disease. What was sequenced was peripheral blood. The CDR3 region is CASGSLSLAGGPKTQYF. CDR3 nucleotides: TGTGCCAGCGGGAGTTTAAGTCTAGCGGGAGGGCCGAAGACCCAGTACTTC.